This entry features one T cell receptor (beta chain) sequence. Its antigen remains unknown. This record comes from a study of CD8+CD57+ T cells in acquired aplastic anemia. At the level of the study: Some 10 million reads, on average, were obtained for CD4+ cells from healthy donors.

The CDR3 has 12 residues. Per germline, CDR1 DFQATT and CDR2 SNEGSKA (reference sequence). V was pared by 5 bases and J by 1 base, with 0 bases of the junction left unmatched. It was genomic DNA that served as the template for profiling TCR beta VDJ and CDR3. TCRdb reprocessed the reads with MiXCR, giving one entry per CDR3 protein. The sample includes 40,000 to 50,000 distinct CDR3 sequences, about 78% of them seen just once. Study observations and caveats: Patients and controls shared around 30 CD8+ CDR3 sequences.

V is TRBV20-1 and J is TRBJ2-5; 8 nucleotides match TRBD2. Specimen: sorted CD4+, CD8+, or CD8+CD57+ T cells (not recorded which) from PBMCs. The clonotype was recovered from a human donor in good health, serving as a control. Here the CDR3 reads CSARGGQETQYF. In nucleotides, the CDR3 is TGCAGTGCTCGGGGGGGCCAAGAGACCCAGTACTTC.